The present T cell receptor (beta chain) was sequenced within a study of CXCR3-negative and CXCR3-positive naive CD8 T cells. About the research overall: TRB reads totalled about 130 million, about 1.5 +/- 0.3 million per library. Study observations and caveats: CXCR3-positive naive cells had more hydrophobic TRB CDR3s than CXCR3-negative naive cells.

Triplicate sorts of under 350,000 cells per CD8+ subset. Libraries of TRB cDNA were made by 5' RACE and carried UMIs. TCRdb reanalyzed the 5' RACE reads, giving one entry per CDR3 protein sequence and no DNA. This table holds some 120,000 distinct CDR3 sequences. About this clonotype: The target antigen is unknown.

Germline CDR1 MNHEY, CDR2 SMNVEV (reference sequence). The CDR3 runs 16 residues. The clonotype was recovered from a human donor in good health. Some clones in this sample may be carry-over from other donors' samples. Sequencing input: naive CXCR3+ CD8+ T cells from blood. Subset defined: CD45RO-CCR7+CD27+CD95- naive CD8+ T cells expressing CXCR3 (TNR3+). This chain joins TRBV27 and TRBJ2-5; the TRBD1 assignment by TCRdb is unverifiable without DNA. This chain's CDR3 is CASSLLPPGGRETQYF.